This TCR beta chain derives from a study of cytomegalovirus exposure and HLA in healthy donors. In the PCR, 60 Vbeta and 13 Jbeta primers were used. Measured with immunoSEQ multiplex PCR; TCRdb has only the in-frame clones, and not every one. The sample contains about 200,000 clones, around 75% of which appear only once. Germline CDR1 is SGHVS and CDR2 is FQNEAQ. V shed 2 bases, J shed 4 bases, and the junction held 11 bases outside the gene matches. The CDR3 extends over 18 amino acids. The sequencing input was PBMCs. V and J are TRBV7-8 and TRBJ2-5; 12 bases fit TRBD2. The clonotype comes from a woman aged 30 to 39 in good health and CMV-seronegative. The CDR3 sequence is CASSLIRASGGARETQYF. The CDR3 DNA reads as TGTGCCAGCAGCTTAATTCGGGCTAGCGGGGGGGCAAGAGAGACCCAGTACTTC.